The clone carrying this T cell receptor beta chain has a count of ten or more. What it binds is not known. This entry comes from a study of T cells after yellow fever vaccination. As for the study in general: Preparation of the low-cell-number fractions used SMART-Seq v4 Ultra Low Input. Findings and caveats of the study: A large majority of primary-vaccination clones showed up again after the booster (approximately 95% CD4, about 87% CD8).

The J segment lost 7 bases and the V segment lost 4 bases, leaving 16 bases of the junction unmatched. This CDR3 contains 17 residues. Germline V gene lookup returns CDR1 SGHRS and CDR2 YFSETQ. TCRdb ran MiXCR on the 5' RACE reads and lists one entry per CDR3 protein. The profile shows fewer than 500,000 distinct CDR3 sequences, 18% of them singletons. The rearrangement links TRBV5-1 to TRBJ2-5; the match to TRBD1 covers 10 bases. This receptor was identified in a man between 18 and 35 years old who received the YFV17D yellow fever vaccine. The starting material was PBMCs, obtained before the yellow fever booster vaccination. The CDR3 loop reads CASSLVPGTGVDGTQYF. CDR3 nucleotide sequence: TGCGCCAGCAGCCTAGTTCCCGGGACAGGGGTCGATGGGACCCAGTACTTC.